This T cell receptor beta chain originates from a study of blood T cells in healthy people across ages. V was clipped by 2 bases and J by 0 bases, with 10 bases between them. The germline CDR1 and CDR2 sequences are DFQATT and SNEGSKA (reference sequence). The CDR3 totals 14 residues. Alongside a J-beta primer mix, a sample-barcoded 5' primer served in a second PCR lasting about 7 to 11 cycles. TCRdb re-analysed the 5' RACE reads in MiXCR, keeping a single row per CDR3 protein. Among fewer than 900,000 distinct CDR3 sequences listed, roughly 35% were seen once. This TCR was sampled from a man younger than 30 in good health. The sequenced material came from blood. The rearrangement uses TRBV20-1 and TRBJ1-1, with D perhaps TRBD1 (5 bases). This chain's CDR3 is CSARRGDLNTEAFF. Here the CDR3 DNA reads TGCAGTGCTAGACGGGGGGACTTGAACACTGAAGCTTTCTTT.